This TCR beta chain was obtained from a study of OX40 agonist ivuxolimab in advanced cancers. Study-level findings and limits: Low normalized T-cell clonal expansion also characterized some of the nonresponders. CD4+ and CD8+ blood T cells expanded clonally by week 6 at 0.1 to 3.0 mg/kg.

For this clone: Its target is unknown.

The protocol was immunoSEQ multiplex PCR, while the TCRdb copy is restricted to in-frame clones and leaves out a portion. The data contain 68,000 or so clones, roughly 85% of them singletons. The sample consisted of CD4+ or CD8+ T cells sorted from blood, taken in a trial of the OX40 agonist ivuxolimab. The origin of this receptor is an adult with an advanced solid tumor such as melanoma, head and neck, liver or kidney cancer.

The CDR3 sequence: CSVHNPIVTEAFF. In nucleotides, the CDR3 is TGCAGCGTGCACAACCCCATTGTCACTGAAGCTTTCTTT. The chain is built from TRBV29-1 and TRBJ1-1, with D unresolved. V was cut by 6 bases and J by 4 bases, with 15 bases left in between. There are 13 residues in the CDR3. Germline CDR1 reads SQVTM; CDR2 reads ANQGSEA.